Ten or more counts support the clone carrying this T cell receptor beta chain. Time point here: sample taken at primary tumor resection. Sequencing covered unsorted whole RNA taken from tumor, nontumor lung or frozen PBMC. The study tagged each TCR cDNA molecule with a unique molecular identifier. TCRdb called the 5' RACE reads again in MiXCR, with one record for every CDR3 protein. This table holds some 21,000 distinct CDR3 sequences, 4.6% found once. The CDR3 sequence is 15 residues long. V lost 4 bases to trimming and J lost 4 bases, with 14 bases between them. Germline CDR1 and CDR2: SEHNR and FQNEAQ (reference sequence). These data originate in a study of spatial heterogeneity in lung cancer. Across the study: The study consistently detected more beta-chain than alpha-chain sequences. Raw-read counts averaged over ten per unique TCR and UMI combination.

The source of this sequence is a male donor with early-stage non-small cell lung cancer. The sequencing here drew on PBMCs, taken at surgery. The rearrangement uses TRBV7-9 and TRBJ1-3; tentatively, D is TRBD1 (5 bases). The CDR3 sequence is CASSSRGETGNTIYF. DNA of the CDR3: TGTGCCAGCAGCTCGCGAGGGGAGACCGGAAACACCATATATTTT.